The entry below gives a single T cell receptor (beta chain) sequence along with its context. The antigen this receptor binds is unknown. Base qualities are not at hand, and no much larger clone is one base apart. For sequencing of the TCRbeta CDR3 region, genomic DNA was extracted from the sorted cells. The immunoSEQ Assay was used to sequence the TCRbeta CDR3 regions. The immuneACCESS repertoire file appears here via TCRdb, limited to in-frame rearrangements. These files lack a portion of the clones; in checked studies, under half of the deficit traces to unresolved V genes, and the cause of the others is not known. For this sample the table gives around 87,000 clones, of which 90% to 95% were detected only once. The ten biggest clones cover 2% to 3% of the sample. The trial excluded patients who had a history of autoimmune disease or who were on systemic immunosuppression. In every dose cohort, peripheral blood was drawn for TCR sequencing at baseline, cycle 4 day 1, and cycle 7 day 1. Samples were obtained from an open-label, multicenter, first-in-human phase I dose-escalation trial of ivuxolimab. Adults with locally advanced or metastatic melanoma, renal cell, hepatocellular, or head and neck squamous cell carcinoma were enrolled in the trial. CD4+ and CD8+ T cells were sorted separately from peripheral blood before TCR sequencing.

From a lookup of the germline V gene (reference sequence), CDR1 and CDR2 are LNHDA and SQIVND. The CDR3, from cysteine to phenylalanine, totals 17 residues. Only the CDR3 DNA is retained, 51 bases long and in frame from the first base. At the junction V is shortened by 5 bases and J by 0 bases; bases outside the gene matches: 10. This sample was included in a study of OX40 agonist ivuxolimab in advanced cancers. Notes on the research overall: Ivuxolimab was an agonistic, fully human IgG2 monoclonal antibody directed against OX40 (CD134), a costimulatory receptor. Intravenous ivuxolimab was administered to patients every 2 weeks at six dose levels: 0.01, 0.1, 0.3, 1.5, 3 and 10 mg/kg. Among the roughly 52 dose-escalation patients, roughly 20 had hepatocellular carcinoma, roughly 15 melanoma, 9 renal cell carcinoma and 9 head and neck cancer. The dose-escalation cohort was roughly 80% male with a mean age of approximately 59 years, ranging from roughly 23 to 85. Patients were allowed to have had prior anti-PD-1, anti-PD-L1 or anti-CTLA-4 therapy, and approximately 37% of the dose-escalation patients had been treated with checkpoint inhibitors. Partial responses were achieved by three dose-escalation patients, of whom one had hepatocellular carcinoma and two had cutaneous melanoma. Peripheral TCRbeta sequencing aimed to test whether ivuxolimab altered TCR sequence diversity and caused clonal T-cell expansion. The paper reports the monotherapy dose-escalation portion (N = 52 patients) of the phase I ivuxolimab trial.

What the study reported, not specific to this receptor: At doses from 0.1 to 3.0 mg/kg, clonal expansion was seen in both CD4+ and CD8+ blood T cells between baseline and week 6. Low levels of normalized T-cell clonal expansion were also seen in some nonresponding patients. The antigen specificity of the peripheral T cells that underwent clonal expansion was not determined. After ivuxolimab, expanded clones were on average more numerous among CD8+ T cells than among CD4+ T cells. In partial responders in the 0.1-3.0 mg/kg groups, normalized peripheral clonal expansion was found to be among the lowest, especially among CD8+ T cells.

The sequence is built from TRBV19 and TRBJ1-5, with 7 bases matching TRBD1. This TCR came from an adult with an advanced solid tumor such as melanoma, head and neck, liver or kidney cancer. The sample was CD4+ or CD8+ T cells sorted from blood, taken in a trial of the OX40 agonist ivuxolimab. CDR3 protein: CASSLRPGTDSNQPQHF. Here is the DNA: TGTGCCAGTAGTCTCCGACCGGGGACAGATAGCAATCAGCCCCAGCATTTT.